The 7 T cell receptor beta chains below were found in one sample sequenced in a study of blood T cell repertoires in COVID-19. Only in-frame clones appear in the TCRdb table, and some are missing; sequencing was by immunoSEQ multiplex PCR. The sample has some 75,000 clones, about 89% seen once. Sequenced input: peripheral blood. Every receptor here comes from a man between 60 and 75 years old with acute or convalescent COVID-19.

The CDR3 region has the DNA TGTGCCAGCAGCTCATACCGGGACAGGGGGTTCCTAACCTATAATTCACCCCTCCACTTT. Translated, it gives CASSSYRDRGFLTYNSPLHF. This chain links TRBV9 with TRBJ1-6; 11 nucleotides match TRBD1. V trimming: 4 bases; J trimming: 2 bases; junction bases outside the gene matches: 14. The CDR3 has 20 amino acids. Germline CDR1 SGDLS, CDR2 YYNGEE.

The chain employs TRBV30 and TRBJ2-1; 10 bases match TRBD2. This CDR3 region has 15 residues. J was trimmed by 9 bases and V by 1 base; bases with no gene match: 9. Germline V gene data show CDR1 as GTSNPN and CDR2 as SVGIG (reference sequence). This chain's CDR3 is CAWSGLAGVEVEQFF. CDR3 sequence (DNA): TGTGCCTGGAGTGGGCTAGCGGGAGTTGAAGTTGAGCAGTTCTTC.

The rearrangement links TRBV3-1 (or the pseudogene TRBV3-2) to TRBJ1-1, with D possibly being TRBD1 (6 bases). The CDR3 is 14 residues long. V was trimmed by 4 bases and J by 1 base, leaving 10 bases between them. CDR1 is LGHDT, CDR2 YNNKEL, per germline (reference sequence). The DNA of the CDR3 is TGTGCCAGCAGCCGCATGACAGGGAACACTGAAGCTTTCTTT. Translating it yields CASSRMTGNTEAFF.

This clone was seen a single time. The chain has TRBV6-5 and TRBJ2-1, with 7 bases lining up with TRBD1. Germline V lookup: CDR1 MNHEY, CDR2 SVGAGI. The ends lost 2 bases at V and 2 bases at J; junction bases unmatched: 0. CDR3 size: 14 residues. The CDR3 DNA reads TGTGCCAGCAGTTACGGGACAGCCTACAATGAGCAGTTCTTC. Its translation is CASSYGTAYNEQFF.

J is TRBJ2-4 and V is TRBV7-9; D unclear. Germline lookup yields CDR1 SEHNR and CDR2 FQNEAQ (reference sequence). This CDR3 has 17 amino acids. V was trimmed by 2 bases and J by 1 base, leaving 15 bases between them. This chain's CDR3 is CASSLSTQIGAKNIQYF. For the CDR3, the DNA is TGTGCCAGCAGCTTAAGTACCCAGATCGGGGCCAAAAACATTCAGTACTTC.

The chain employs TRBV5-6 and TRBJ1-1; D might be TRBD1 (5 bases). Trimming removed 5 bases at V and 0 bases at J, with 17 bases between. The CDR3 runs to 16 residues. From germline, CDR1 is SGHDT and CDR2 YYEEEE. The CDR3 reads CASREGTGAMNTEAFF. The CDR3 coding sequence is TGTGCCAGCAGGGAGGGTACTGGGGCGATGAACACTGAAGCTTTCTTT.

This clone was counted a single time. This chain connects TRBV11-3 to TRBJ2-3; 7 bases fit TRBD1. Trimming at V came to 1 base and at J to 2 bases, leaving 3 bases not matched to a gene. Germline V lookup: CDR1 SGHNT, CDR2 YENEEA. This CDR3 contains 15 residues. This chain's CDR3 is CASSLGQGDTDTQYF. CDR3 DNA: TGTGCCAGCAGCTTAGGTCAGGGGGACACAGATACGCAGTATTTT. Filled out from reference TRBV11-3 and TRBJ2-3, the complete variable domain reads EAGVVQSPRYKIIEKKQPVAFWCNPISGHNTLYWYLQNLGQGPELLIRYENEEAVDDSQLPKDRFSAERLKGVDSTLKIQPAELGDSAVYLCASSLGQGDTDTQYFGPGTRLTVL.